A selection of T cell receptor beta chains follows, all from one sample in a study of cytomegalovirus exposure and HLA in healthy donors. Assay used: immunoSEQ multiplex PCR; TCRdb lists only in-frame clones, some missing. The data contain approximately 160,000 clones, almost 85% of them singletons. The sequenced sample was PBMCs. These receptors were taken from a girl between 5 and 17 years old in good health and CMV-seropositive. CDR3s include the opening cysteine and the closing phenylalanine or tryptophan. The D gene is left open where the match is weak. Expanded clones are given a class, and other clones once, few, many or no size at all.

v_call,j_call,clone_size,d_call,cdr3_aa,cdr3_nt
TRBV27,TRBJ2-1,NA,TRBD2,CASSIGTSGNEQFF,TGTGCCAGCAGCATCGGGACTAGCGGCAATGAGCAGTTCTTC
TRBV25-1,TRBJ2-7,NA,NA,CASSELGQGSPYEQYF,TGTGCCAGCAGTGAATTGGGGCAGGGGTCTCCCTACGAGCAGTACTTC
TRBV6-4,TRBJ1-2,NA,NA,CASSPREFGGYTF,TGTGCCAGCAGTCCTAGGGAGTTCGGTGGCTACACCTTC
TRBV6-1,TRBJ1-2,NA,NA,CASTREFGGYTF,TGTGCCAGCACTCGGGAATTTGGTGGCTACACCTTC
TRBV27,TRBJ2-1,NA,NA,CASNPPAGNEQFF,TGTGCCAGCAATCCCCCTGCAGGCAATGAGCAGTTCTTC
TRBV19,TRBJ1-6,NA,NA,CASTMRGGYNSPLHF,TGTGCCAGTACCATGAGGGGGGGGTATAATTCACCCCTCCACTTT
TRBV5-6,TRBJ2-7,NA,NA,CASSLVDSYEQYF,TGTGCCAGCAGCTTGGTTGACAGCTACGAGCAGTACTTC
TRBV10-1,TRBJ1-1,NA,NA,CASSESVGREAFF,TGCGCCAGCAGTGAGTCGGTAGGGAGAGAAGCTTTCTTT
TRBV27,TRBJ1-2,medium-sized,NA,CASSLNRQGNYGYTF,TGTGCCAGCAGTTTAAACAGGCAGGGTAACTATGGCTACACCTTC
TRBV2,TRBJ1-6,NA,TRBD1,CASSDRDRNDSPLHF,TGTGCCAGCAGTGACCGGGACAGGAACGATTCACCCCTCCACTTT
TRBV7-3,TRBJ2-2,once,TRBD2,CASSERGGFPGELFF,TGTGCCAGCAGCGAGCGGGGGGGGTTCCCCGGGGAGCTGTTTTTT
TRBV7-9,TRBJ1-2,once,NA,CASSLILTGPLDGYTF,TGTGCCAGCAGCCTAATCCTGACAGGTCCCTTGGATGGCTACACCTTC
TRBV9,TRBJ1-1,once,TRBD1,CASSQTGARNTEAFF,TGTGCCAGCAGCCAGACAGGGGCCAGGAACACTGAAGCTTTCTTT
TRBV5-1,TRBJ1-1,NA,TRBD1,CASSFTGTGRTEAFF,TGCGCCAGCAGCTTTACCGGGACAGGGAGGACTGAAGCTTTCTTT
TRBV7-9,TRBJ2-2,few,TRBD1,CASSSYPGQGRAGELFF,TGTGCCAGCAGCTCCTACCCGGGACAGGGAAGGGCCGGGGAGCTGTTTTTT
TRBV18,TRBJ1-1,NA,NA,CASSPRAGANTEAFF,TGTGCCAGCTCACCACGGGCAGGGGCGAACACTGAAGCTTTCTTT
TRBV25-1,TRBJ1-2,NA,NA,CASSEQGARGYTF,TGTGCCAGCAGTGAACAAGGGGCGAGGGGCTACACCTTC
TRBV30,TRBJ1-6,NA,TRBD1,CAWIPSTGRRGSYNSPLHF,TGTGCCTGGATCCCTTCGACAGGGCGGAGGGGCTCCTATAATTCACCCCTCCACTTT
TRBV7-9,TRBJ1-1,NA,TRBD1,CASSLGGTGVTEAFF,TGTGCCAGCAGCTTAGGTGGGACAGGGGTTACTGAAGCTTTCTTT
TRBV11-3,TRBJ2-1,NA,NA,CASSPIVKYNEQFF,TGTGCCAGCAGCCCGATAGTTAAATACAATGAGCAGTTCTTC